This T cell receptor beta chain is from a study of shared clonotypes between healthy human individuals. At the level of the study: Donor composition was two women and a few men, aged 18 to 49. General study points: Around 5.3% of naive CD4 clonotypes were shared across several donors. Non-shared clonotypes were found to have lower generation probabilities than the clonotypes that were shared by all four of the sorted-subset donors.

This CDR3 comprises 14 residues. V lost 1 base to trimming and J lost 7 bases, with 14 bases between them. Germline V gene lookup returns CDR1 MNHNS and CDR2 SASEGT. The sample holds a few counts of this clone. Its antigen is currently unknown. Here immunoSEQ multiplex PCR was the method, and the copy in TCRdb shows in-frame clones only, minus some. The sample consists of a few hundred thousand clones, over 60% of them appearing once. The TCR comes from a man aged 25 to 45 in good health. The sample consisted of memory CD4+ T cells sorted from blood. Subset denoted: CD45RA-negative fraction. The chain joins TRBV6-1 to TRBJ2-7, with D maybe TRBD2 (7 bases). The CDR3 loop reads CASSEVRGLGEQYF. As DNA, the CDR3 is TGTGCCAGCAGTGAAGTGCGGGGGCTGGGGGAGCAGTACTTC.